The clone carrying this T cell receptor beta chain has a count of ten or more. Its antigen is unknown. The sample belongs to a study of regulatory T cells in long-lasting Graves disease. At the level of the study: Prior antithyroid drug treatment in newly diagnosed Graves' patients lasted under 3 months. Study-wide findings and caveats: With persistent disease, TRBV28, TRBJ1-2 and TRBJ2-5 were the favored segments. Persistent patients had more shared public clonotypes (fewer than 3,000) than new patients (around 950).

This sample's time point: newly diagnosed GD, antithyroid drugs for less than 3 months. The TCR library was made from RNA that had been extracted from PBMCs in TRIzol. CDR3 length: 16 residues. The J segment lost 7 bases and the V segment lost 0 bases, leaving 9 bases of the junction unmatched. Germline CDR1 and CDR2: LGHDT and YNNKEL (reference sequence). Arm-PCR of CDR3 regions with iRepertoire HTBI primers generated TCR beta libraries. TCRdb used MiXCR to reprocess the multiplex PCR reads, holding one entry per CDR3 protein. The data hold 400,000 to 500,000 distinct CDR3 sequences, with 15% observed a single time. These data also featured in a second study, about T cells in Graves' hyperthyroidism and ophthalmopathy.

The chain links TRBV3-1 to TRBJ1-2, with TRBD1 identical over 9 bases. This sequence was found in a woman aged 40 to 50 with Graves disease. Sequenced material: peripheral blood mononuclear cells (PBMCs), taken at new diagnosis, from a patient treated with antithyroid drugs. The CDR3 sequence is CASSQEGTGSGAGYTF. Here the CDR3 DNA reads TGTGCCAGCAGCCAAGAAGGGACAGGGTCGGGCGCTGGCTACACCTTC.